This passage covers 31 T cell receptor beta chains from one sample sequenced in a study of blood T cell repertoires in COVID-19. Measured with immunoSEQ multiplex PCR; TCRdb has only the in-frame clones, and not every one. The table lists fewer than 90,000 clones, 70% to 90% of them singletons, with less than 45% in the top ten. Sequencing input: peripheral blood. The receptor source for this set is a man between 70 and 80 years old with acute or convalescent COVID-19.

The chain carries TRBV27 and TRBJ1-5, with a tentative D call TRBD1 (5 bases). V was trimmed by 1 base and J by 0 bases, leaving 7 bases between them. The CDR3 consists of 15 residues. CDR1 and CDR2 (germline): MNHEY, SMNVEV (reference sequence). The CDR3 nucleotides read TGTGCCAGCAGTTTATGGGGGGATAGCAATCAGCCCCAGCATTTT. Translating it yields CASSLWGDSNQPQHF.

This clone was observed a single time. For the CDR3, the DNA is TGTGCCAGCAGCACAGGGCTCATTCAGTACTTC. This encodes CASSTGLIQYF. The chain combines TRBV12-3 or TRBV12-4 with TRBJ2-4; TRBD1 might be the D (6 bases). This CDR3 comprises 11 residues. V lost 6 bases and J lost 9, with 9 bases in between.

In this sample, this clone turned up once. The rearrangement joins TRBV18 to TRBJ2-1; 7 nucleotides align to TRBD2. In germline, CDR1 is KGHSH, CDR2 LQKENI. The junction had 7 bases not matched to a gene; V was cut back by 2 bases and J by 6 bases. The CDR3 length is 15 residues. Here the CDR3 reads CASSPSTGGRNEQFF. CDR3 in DNA: TGTGCCAGCTCACCATCAACGGGGGGTCGCAATGAGCAGTTCTTC.

The V call is TRBV6-2 or TRBV6-3, the J call TRBJ1-1; maybe TRBD1 (5 bases). With 3 bases removed from V and 5 bases from J, the gap between germline ends came to 13 bases. Looked up from germline, CDR1 is MNHEY and CDR2 is SVGEGT. This CDR3 region has 14 residues. CDR3 sequence: CASSYLGLGTEAFF. CDR3 coding DNA: TGTGCCAGCAGTTATTTGGGGCTTGGGACTGAAGCTTTCTTT.

This clone appeared a few times. The CDR3 protein is CASSLGTALGEKLFF. The CDR3, as DNA: TGTGCCAGCAGCCTGGGGACAGCCCTTGGTGAAAAACTGTTTTTT. This chain joins TRBV3-1 (or the pseudogene TRBV3-2) and TRBJ1-4; 7 nucleotides align to TRBD1. Germline V gene sequence: CDR1 LGHDT, CDR2 YNNKEL (reference sequence). V lost 4 bases to trimming and J lost 7 bases; unmatched junction nucleotides: 9. This CDR3 is 15 amino acids long.

The chain employs TRBV6-5 and TRBJ1-1; 8 bases are a match to TRBD1. CDR3 size: 13 residues. Germline V gene sequence: CDR1 MNHEY, CDR2 SVGAGI. V gave up 6 bases and J gave up 1 base; unmatched junction bases: 1. CDR3 loop: CASRDRANTEAFF. CDR3 sequence (DNA): TGTGCCAGCAGGGACAGGGCGAACACTGAAGCTTTCTTT.

The chain recombines TRBV6-1 with TRBJ1-5, with TRBD1 identical over 10 bases. The CDR3 has 16 residues. Germline CDR1 MNHNS, CDR2 SASEGT. Trimming removed 4 bases from V and 6 bases from J; junction bases left unmatched: 9. The CDR3 DNA sequence: TGTGCCAGCAGTGCGACAGGGGGCGTATATTCTCAGCCCCAGCATTTT. Residues: CASSATGGVYSQPQHF.

This rearrangement joins TRBV19 to TRBJ2-3; a possible D gene is TRBD2 (5 bases). Germline V gene lookup returns CDR1 LNHDA and CDR2 SQIVND (reference sequence). Between the trimmed V and J ends, which lost 5 bases and 8 bases, there was a span of 20 bases. The CDR3 is 15 amino acids. The CDR3 here is CASSEGRGTHGTQYF. The DNA for the CDR3 is TGTGCCAGTAGTGAGGGTCGGGGAACACATGGTACGCAGTATTTT.

The gene calls are TRBV11-2 and TRBJ1-1; 8 bases align to TRBD1. V lost 5 bases to trimming and J lost 6 bases; unmatched junction nucleotides: 5. The germline V gene encodes CDR1 SGHAT and CDR2 FQNNGV. This CDR3 has 13 residues. CDR3 DNA: TGTGCCAGCAGCACAACAGGGGGTCCTGAAGCTTTCTTT. It encodes CASSTTGGPEAFF.

The rearrangement joins TRBV6-1 to TRBJ1-6, with TRBD1 as a possible D gene (6 bases). The CDR3 has 15 residues. Trimming took 1 base from V and 5 from J, leaving 9 bases between them. CDR1 is MNHNS and CDR2 is SASEGT in the germline V gene. This chain's CDR3 is CASSEEGGNNSPLHF. The CDR3 DNA sequence: TGTGCCAGCAGTGAAGAAGGGGGTAATAATTCACCCCTCCACTTT.

This chain links TRBV7-2 with TRBJ2-1, with D tentatively TRBD2 (6 bases). With 8 bases removed from V and 4 bases from J, the gap between germline ends came to 15 bases. This CDR3 contains 14 residues. Germline V CDR1 and CDR2: SGHTA, FQGNSA. This chain's CDR3 is CASDRGAGYNEQFF. The CDR3 DNA sequence: TGTGCCAGCGATCGTGGGGCGGGGTACAATGAGCAGTTCTTC.

Concerning this clone itself: This specimen includes other DNA sequences encoding the same CDR3. The chain combines TRBV6-5 with TRBJ2-7; 10 positions match TRBD2. Germline V lookup: CDR1 MNHEY, CDR2 SVGAGI. This CDR3 is built from 13 residues. The ends lost 6 bases at V and 1 base at J; junction bases unmatched: 0. The CDR3 sequence is CASRTSGSYEQYF. As DNA, the CDR3 is TGTGCCAGCAGGACTAGCGGGTCCTACGAGCAGTACTTC.

Remarks on this clone: A read error may produce the germline difference seen at one junction end. The rearrangement links TRBV7-7 to TRBJ2-2; 14 bases agree with TRBD2. CDR1 and CDR2 (germline): SSHAT, FNYEAQ (reference sequence). The CDR3 is made up of 17 amino acids. The CDR3 sequence: CASSLGLAGVKTGELFF. Here the CDR3 DNA reads TGTGCTAGCAGCCTGGGACTAGCGGGAGTGAAAACCGGGGAGCTGTTTTTT.

V usage is TRBV7-3 and J usage is TRBJ2-5; 8 bases are shared with TRBD2. Germline CDR1 is SGHTA and CDR2 is FQGTGA. The trim removed 5 bases at V and 2 bases at J, leaving 4 bases unmatched. The CDR3 totals 14 residues. The CDR3 protein is CASSRAGGQETQYF. Written as DNA, the CDR3 is TGTGCCAGCAGCCGGGCGGGGGGACAAGAGACCCAGTACTTC.

The rearrangement links TRBV2 to TRBJ2-5; 8 bases fit TRBD1. The CDR3 spans 15 residues. V shed 6 bases, J shed 2 bases, and the junction held 8 bases outside the gene matches. Per germline, CDR1 SNHLY and CDR2 FYNNEI. The CDR3 DNA sequence: TGTGCCAGCAGCGCTATCAGGGGGCGGCAAGAGACCCAGTACTTC. This encodes CASSAIRGRQETQYF. Filled out from reference TRBV2 and TRBJ2-5, the complete variable domain reads EPEVTQTPSHQVTQMGQEVILRCVPISNHLYFYWYRQILGQKVEFLVSFYNNEISEKSEIFDDQFSVERPDGSNFTLKIRSTKLEDSAMYFCASSAIRGRQETQYFGPGTRLLVL.

V and J are TRBV15 and TRBJ2-6; 7 nucleotides match TRBD1. Germline V gene sequence: CDR1 LNHNV, CDR2 YYDKDF (reference sequence). The CDR3 covers 17 residues. J was trimmed by 0 bases and V by 1 base; bases with no gene match: 3. CDR3 sequence reads: CATSRVHRGSGANVLTF. The CDR3 DNA is TGTGCCACCAGCAGAGTGCACAGGGGCTCTGGGGCCAACGTCCTGACTTTC.

V gene TRBV5-4 combines with J gene TRBJ2-7; weak D call: TRBD2 (7 bases). Germline CDR1 and CDR2: SGHNT and YYREEE (reference sequence). V lost 4 bases, J lost 5 bases, and 22 bases lay in between. The CDR3 length is 16 residues. CDR3 sequence: CASSAPVGGGRDEQYF. The DNA for the CDR3 is TGTGCCAGCAGCGCCCCGGTGGGGGGGGGCCGGGACGAGCAGTACTTC.

This clone was picked up a small number of times. Other DNA sequences within the sample encode an identical CDR3. This chain joins TRBV9 and TRBJ2-1; 8 positions agree with TRBD2. Germline V gene data show CDR1 as SGDLS and CDR2 as YYNGEE. Trimming cost V 4 bases and J 4 bases; bases outside gene matches: 13. The length of the CDR3 is 17 residues. The CDR3 nucleotides are TGTGCCAGCAGCCCCCGGCCGGGGGGGAGCGGGTACAATGAGCAGTTCTTC. Amino acids: CASSPRPGGSGYNEQFF.

The chain is built from TRBV7-6 and TRBJ2-6; TRBD2 is a possible D gene (5 bases). The CDR3 covers 15 residues. Germline lookup yields CDR1 SGHVS and CDR2 FNYEAQ. V was pared by 1 base and J by 2 bases, with 6 bases between. The CDR3: CASSLGAAGANVLTF. For the CDR3, the DNA is TGTGCCAGCAGCTTAGGAGCGGCTGGGGCCAACGTCCTGACTTTC.

The V gene is TRBV3-1 (or the pseudogene TRBV3-2), the J gene TRBJ1-1; TRBD1 matches at 9 bases. The CDR3 is 15 amino acids. Germline V CDR1 and CDR2: LGHDT, YNNKEL (reference sequence). V lost 4 bases and J lost 5; bases outside the gene matches: 8. The CDR3, as DNA: TGTGCCAGCAGCCCCCGGGACAGGGAGGGTACTGAAGCTTTCTTT. Protein: CASSPRDREGTEAFF.

The chain recombines TRBV5-1 with TRBJ2-2, with D perhaps TRBD1 (5 bases). Per germline, CDR1 SGHRS and CDR2 YFSETQ. The CDR3 covers 15 residues. V was trimmed by 4 bases and J by 0 bases, leaving 10 bases between them. Written as DNA, the CDR3 is TGCGCCAGCAGCCCCAGGGTAACGAACACCGGGGAGCTGTTTTTT. Its translation: CASSPRVTNTGELFF.

A few counts support this clone. This rearrangement joins TRBV25-1 to TRBJ1-2, with D maybe TRBD1 (5 bases). With 4 bases removed from V and 8 bases from J, the gap between germline ends came to 11 bases. The CDR3 length is 12 residues. Germline CDR1 is MGHDK and CDR2 is SYGVNS. CDR3 region: CASSGGGAGYTF. The CDR3 DNA follows: TGTGCCAGCAGTGGTGGAGGGGCCGGCTACACCTTC.

The V and J genes are TRBV23-1 and TRBJ1-2, with unresolved D. TRBV23-1 is an open reading frame whose function is uncertain. Trimming cost V 8 bases and J 8 bases, with 18 bases left between them. This CDR3 comprises 13 residues. Written as DNA, the CDR3 is TGCGCCAGCCCTAGCCCGGGCCCATGCGGCTACACCTTC. Its protein product is CASPSPGPCGYTF.

This chain uses TRBV24-1 with TRBJ2-3, with 8 bases identical to TRBD2. The CDR3 runs to 15 residues. CDR1 is KGHDR and CDR2 is SFDVKD in the germline V gene. V was pared by 2 bases and J by 7 bases, with 7 bases of the junction left unmatched. The CDR3 DNA sequence: TGTGCCACCAGTGATTCTGGACTAGCCCGAAATACGCAGTATTTT. This encodes CATSDSGLARNTQYF.

The CDR3 reads CASSILRTSGNEQFF. The DNA of the CDR3 is TGTGCCAGTAGTATACTTAGGACTAGCGGGAATGAGCAGTTCTTC. This rearrangement joins TRBV19 to TRBJ2-1; 11 bases line up with TRBD2. There are 15 residues in the CDR3. Germline V CDR1 and CDR2: LNHDA, SQIVND (reference sequence). V was pared by 2 bases and J by 7 bases, with 4 bases of the junction left unmatched. Full variable domain (rest looked up from reference TRBV19 and TRBJ2-1): DGGITQSPKYLFRKEGQNVTLSCEQNLNHDAMYWYRQDPGQGLRLIYYSQIVNDFQKGDIAEGYSVSREKKESFPLTVTSAQKNPTAFYLCASSILRTSGNEQFFGPGTRLTVL.

This chain connects TRBV6-6 to TRBJ1-1; D gene ambiguous. Germline values: CDR1 MNHNY, CDR2 SVGAGI (reference sequence). This CDR3 has 12 amino acids. The V and J ends lost 7 bases and 5 bases respectively, with 11 bases between them. The CDR3: CASTPRGTEAFF. CDR3 DNA sequence: TGTGCCAGCACCCCTCGAGGTACTGAAGCTTTCTTT.

The chain uses TRBV7-2 and TRBJ1-1; D not certain. The CDR3 loop spans 13 amino acids. The V gene lost 4 bases and the J gene lost 11 bases, with 17 bases spanning the gap. CDR1 and CDR2 (germline): SGHTA, FQGNSA. CDR3: CASSSLLGSGAFF. The CDR3 DNA is TGTGCCAGCAGCTCCTTGTTGGGTTCGGGGGCTTTCTTT.

This chain connects TRBV4-1 to TRBJ2-5, with TRBD2 matching 11 bases. After removal of 0 bases from V and 10 bases from J, the junction contained 7 bases not matched to a gene. The CDR3 length is 15 residues. Germline V gene lookup returns CDR1 MGHRA and CDR2 YSYEKL. CDR3 nucleotide sequence: TGCGCCAGCAGCCAAGATCCTAGCGGGGGGTCGGACCAGTACTTC. Its translation is CASSQDPSGGSDQYF.

On this clone: Other DNA sequences in the sample encode the same CDR3. V gene TRBV5-1 combines with J gene TRBJ2-6; possibly TRBD2 for D (5 bases). From germline, CDR1 is SGHRS and CDR2 YFSETQ. This CDR3 is 15 amino acids long. Trimming stripped 3 bases from V and 2 bases from J, with 9 bases between. CDR3 region: CASSYRTAGANVLTF. CDR3 DNA sequence: TGCGCCAGCAGCTACCGGACTGCTGGGGCCAACGTCCTGACTTTC.

V gene TRBV30 combines with J gene TRBJ2-2; TRBD1 matches at 7 bases. CDR1 and CDR2 (germline): GTSNPN, SVGIG (reference sequence). This CDR3 has 13 residues. With 5 bases clipped from V and 4 bases from J, the junction kept 4 bases outside the gene matches. The CDR3 sequence is CAWQGVGTGELFF. CDR3 sequence (DNA): TGTGCCTGGCAGGGGGTCGGCACCGGGGAGCTGTTTTTT. The whole variable domain, remainder taken from reference TRBV30 and TRBJ2-2, is SQTIHQWPATLVQPVGSPLSLECTVEGTSNPNLYWYRQAAGRGLQLLFYSVGIGQISSEVPQNLSASRPQDRQFILSSKKLLLSDSGFYLCAWQGVGTGELFFGEGSRLTVL.

The V and J genes are TRBV5-1 and TRBJ2-7; D is perhaps TRBD2 (6 bases). Germline lookup yields CDR1 SGHRS and CDR2 YFSETQ. V dropped 3 bases and J dropped 11 bases, with 15 bases sitting between them. There are 12 residues in the CDR3. The DNA of the CDR3 is TGCGCCAGCAGCTGGGGGGTGGGCTTGGAGTACTTC. Translated: CASSWGVGLEYF.